One and the same sample provided the 9 T cell receptor beta chains below, sequenced in a study of cytomegalovirus exposure and HLA in healthy donors. PCR was performed using 60 Vbeta and 13 Jbeta primers. Some clones are missing from TCRdb's copy, which holds only in-frame ones; the method was immunoSEQ multiplex PCR. The sample yields about 130,000 clones, 65% to 90% seen once. Material for sequencing was PBMCs. These receptors were collected from a girl aged 2 to 9 in good health and CMV-seronegative.

The V gene is TRBV7-9, the J gene TRBJ2-5, with TRBD1 as a possible D gene (6 bases). The CDR3 length is 15 residues. The germline CDR1 and CDR2 sequences are SEHNR and FQNEAQ (reference sequence). Between the trimmed V and J ends, which lost 1 base and 5 bases, there was a span of 14 bases. The chain's CDR3 is CASSLDTGRTETQYF. In nucleotides, the CDR3 is TGTGCCAGCAGCTTAGATACAGGGCGAACGGAGACCCAGTACTTC.

This chain links TRBV6-5 with TRBJ2-5; D ambiguous. The CDR3 has 13 amino acids. V lost 2 bases to trimming and J lost 5 bases, with 9 bases between them. Per the germline V gene, CDR1 is MNHEY and CDR2 is SVGAGI. The CDR3 protein is CASSYLQRETQYF. The DNA of the CDR3 is TGTGCCAGCAGTTACCTCCAACGGGAGACCCAGTACTTC.

The table lists this clone with a few counts. The genes are TRBV5-1 and TRBJ2-7; tentatively, D is TRBD2 (6 bases). V was pared by 5 bases and J by 2 bases, with 14 bases between. The CDR3 consists of 14 residues. Germline values: CDR1 SGHRS, CDR2 YFSETQ. For the CDR3, the DNA is TGCGCCAGCAGAGGAGGGAGCACAGCCTACGAGCAGTACTTC. Its protein is CASRGGSTAYEQYF.

In this sample, this clone turned up a few times. V usage is TRBV18 and J usage is TRBJ1-1, with unresolved D. CDR3 length: 14 residues. The germline CDR1 and CDR2 sequences are KGHSH and LQKENI. V was cut by 3 bases and J by 1 base, with 9 bases left in between. CDR3 in DNA: TGTGCCAGCTCACCGACGGGAAAGAACACTGAAGCTTTCTTT. Amino acid sequence: CASSPTGKNTEAFF.

This rearrangement joins TRBV7-9 to TRBJ2-7; D uncertain. Trimming took off 1 base at V and 5 bases at J, with 9 bases between the two ends. The CDR3 runs to 13 residues. CDR1 is SEHNR, CDR2 FQNEAQ, per germline (reference sequence). CDR3 nucleotides: TGTGCCAGCAGCTTAGTCCGAGCGAACGAGCAGTACTTC. As protein: CASSLVRANEQYF.

This clone was counted a single time. This chain uses TRBV9 with TRBJ2-2; D perhaps matches TRBD2 (6 bases). The V end was cut by 1 base, the J end by 7 bases, with 8 bases between. This CDR3 is built from 13 residues. The V gene's germline CDR1 is SGDLS and CDR2 YYNGEE. In DNA, the CDR3 is TGTGCCAGCAGCGTAAGCGGGTACGGGGAGCTGTTTTTT. This gives the protein CASSVSGYGELFF.

The chain couples TRBV4-3 to TRBJ2-6; no firm D call. V was shortened by 1 base and J by 1 base, with 8 bases between the two germline ends. The CDR3 is 16 amino acids. The germline V gene has CDR1 LGHNA and CDR2 YSLEER. The CDR3 DNA reads TGCGCCAGCAGCCAAGTGGCAAGATCTGGGGCCAACGTCCTGACTTTC. Translating gives CASSQVARSGANVLTF.

V is TRBV27 and J is TRBJ2-7; tentatively, D is TRBD1 (6 bases). Trimming stripped 6 bases from V and 7 bases from J, with 10 bases between. This CDR3 comprises 11 residues. In germline, CDR1 is MNHEY, CDR2 SMNVEV (reference sequence). The CDR3 DNA is TGTGCCAGCAGACAGGGATGGGAGCAGTACTTC. Translation: CASRQGWEQYF.

The chain combines TRBV9 with TRBJ1-1; 9 bases align to TRBD1. Looked up from germline, CDR1 is SGDLS and CDR2 is YYNGEE. This CDR3 region has 17 residues. V shed 4 bases, J shed 3 bases, and the junction held 13 bases outside the gene matches. The CDR3 loop reads CASSPLPGQGPDTEAFF. The CDR3 DNA reads TGTGCCAGCAGCCCCCTACCGGGACAGGGCCCGGACACTGAAGCTTTCTTT.